Listed below are T cell receptor beta chains from one sample, sequenced in a study of CD8 T cells in ankylosing spondylitis. Each CDR3 protein gets one entry after TCRdb re-called the 5' RACE reads with MiXCR. The sample lists 700,000 to 1,000,000 distinct CDR3 sequences; 12% were seen once. The specimen sequenced was blood, either unsorted or a sorted T cell fraction (not recorded which). Source of these receptors: a male donor with ankylosing spondylitis. CDR3s leave out the opening cysteine and the closing phenylalanine or tryptophan.

V gene	CDR3 protein
TRBV7-2	ASSLTQWGYGYT
TRBV20-1	SAWGLAGVEQY
TRBV20-1	SARDRAGASTDTQY
TRBV20-1	SAPGPGTSGDSSTDTQY
TRBV5-1	ASSLRWGGGSGTDTQY
TRBV20-1	SARGATGRDHPQH
TRBV20-1	SAREIWTGHETQY
TRBV21-1	ASSNRDRSYEQY
TRBV24-1	ATSDAQGGRENEQF
TRBV7-2	ASSLVTLTGELF
TRBV2	ASRQGAETQY
TRBV7-2	ASSWQGRELF
TRBV9	ASSPPRDRNYGYT
TRBV4-3	ASSQVSRGSGGYT
TRBV20-1	SALFLRTDTQY
TRBV7-2	ASSLRAVTSYEQY
TRBV3-1	ASSLLDRHYEQY
TRBV5-5	ASSRVSGGIADTQY
TRBV7-8	ASSLARTGMAKNIQY
TRBV10-3	AISESNPRNTGELF
TRBV5-1	ASSLEGNRYNEQF
TRBV6-5	ASSYSEVRFYEQY
TRBV20-1	SVSTGGNEQF
TRBV5-1	ASSSPGQEGNTIY
TRBV21-1	ASSKVLEDSEAF
TRBV20-1	SASRDPNTGELF
TRBV7-7	ASSSGLAGLGEQY
TRBV7-9	ASSFLGVRYQETQY
TRBV5-1	ASSLGGPRIGEQF
TRBV30	AWSSGWPSNTEAF
TRBV7-2	ASSARRGDYGYT
TRBV20-1	SATERTGYNSPLH
TRBV4-2	ASSLGGVLHGELF
TRBV24-1	ATSDSRGTANTGELF
TRBV27	ASSLSGGQSRQY
TRBV18	ASSPEGAYEQY
TRBV7-2	ASSPYATAPEEQY
TRBV12-3/TRBV12-4	ASGDRFTYEQY
TRBV9	ASSVGPAVSYEQY
TRBV29-1	SVESVVEAF
TRBV12-3/TRBV12-4	ASSLGQGALGL
TRBV28	ASSLPAGARDEQF
TRBV7-2	ASSPDRSSYEQY
TRBV5-1	ASSLGFGADYGYT
TRBV29-1	SVESPNTGELF
TRBV5-1	ASSTGTEGAGYT
TRBV15	ATRDQGGLPPYEQY
TRBV9	ASSVEARSAHEQY
TRBV7-8	ASSDSVRGNYEQY
TRBV19	ASSLTGDGYGYT
TRBV20-1	SARRQLAGDGELF
TRBV7-2	ASSASGVTYNEQF
TRBV20-1	SARDGAGSYDEQF
TRBV21-1	ASSSATEQY